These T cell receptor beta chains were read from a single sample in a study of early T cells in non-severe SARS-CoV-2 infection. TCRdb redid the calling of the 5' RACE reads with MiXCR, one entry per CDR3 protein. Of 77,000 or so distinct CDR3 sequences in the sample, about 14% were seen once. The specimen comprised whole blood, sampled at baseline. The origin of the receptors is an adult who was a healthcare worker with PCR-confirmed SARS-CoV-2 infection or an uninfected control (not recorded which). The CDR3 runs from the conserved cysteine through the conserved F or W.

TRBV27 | CASMFSGPYNEQFF
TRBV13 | CASSPSGVVREQYF
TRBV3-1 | CASSLKWAGSTDTQYF
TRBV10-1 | CASSSLAGEKHEQYF
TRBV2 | CASIRLAGGGEQYF
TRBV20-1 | CSARDLTGYEQYF
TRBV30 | CAWSAGSHTEAFF
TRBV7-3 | CASSRGNRNEQFF
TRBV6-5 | CASSSTYEPHNEQFF
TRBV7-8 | CASSPRLAGGHEQFF